The entry below describes one TCR beta chain. The antigen it recognizes is unknown. No much larger clonotype is one base removed from it; base qualities were not supplied. The germline V gene sets CDR1 to MNHEY and CDR2 to SVGAGI. Germline trimming: 1 base from V, 3 bases from J; junction bases outside gene matches: 4. The CDR3 numbers 16 residues from cysteine through phenylalanine. Only the CDR3 DNA is retained, 48 bases long and in frame from the first base. This sample was taken from a study of response to subunit inactivated influenza vaccine (dated by TCRdb to the late 2010s). General notes on the study: Deep quantitative profiling of the T cell receptor repertoire was used in the study to follow responses to a trivalent subunit inactivated influenza vaccine. Overall study results and their limits: According to the authors, only a limited number of new T cells may be recruited by each seasonal influenza vaccination.

The library was generated by RT-PCR. TCRdb shows the sequencer as Illumina HiSeq 2500. The public sequencing data were trimmed at Q25 with fastp and processed into clonotypes with MiXCR by TCRdb, which kept only in-frame beta chains. Duplicate CDR3 protein sequences are folded into a single record with the most common DNA and genes. This sample holds some 190,000 distinct CDR3 sequences; under 15% were observed only once. The ten largest make up about a quarter of the sample. The receptor's source is a middle-aged man who received an inactivated influenza vaccine. Donor details come from another sample of the same person, matched by shared clones. Recombination linked TRBV6-5 to TRBJ2-1; TRBD2 agrees with 9 junctional bases. The starting material was CD8+ T cells sorted from PBMCs, obtained 5 days after vaccination. The CDR3 protein: CASSYWASGIYNEQFF. The nucleotides are TGTGCCAGCAGTTACTGGGCTAGCGGGATCTACAATGAGCAGTTCTTC.